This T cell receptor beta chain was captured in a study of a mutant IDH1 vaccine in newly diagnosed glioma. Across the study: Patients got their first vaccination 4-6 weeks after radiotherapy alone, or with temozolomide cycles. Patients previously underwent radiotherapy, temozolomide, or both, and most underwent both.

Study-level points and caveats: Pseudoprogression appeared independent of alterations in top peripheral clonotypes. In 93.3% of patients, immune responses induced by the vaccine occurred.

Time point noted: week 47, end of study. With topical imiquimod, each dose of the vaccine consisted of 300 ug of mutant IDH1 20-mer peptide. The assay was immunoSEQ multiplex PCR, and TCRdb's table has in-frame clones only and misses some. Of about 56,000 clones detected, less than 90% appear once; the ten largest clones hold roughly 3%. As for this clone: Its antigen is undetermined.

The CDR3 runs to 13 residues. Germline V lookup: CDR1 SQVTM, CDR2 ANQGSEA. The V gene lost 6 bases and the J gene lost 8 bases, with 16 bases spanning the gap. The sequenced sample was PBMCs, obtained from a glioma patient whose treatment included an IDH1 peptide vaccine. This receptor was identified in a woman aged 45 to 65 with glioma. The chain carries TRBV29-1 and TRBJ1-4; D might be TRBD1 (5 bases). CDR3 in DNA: TGCAGCGTAGGAAGGAGGGGTGGGGAAAAACTGTTTTTT. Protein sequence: CSVGRRGGEKLFF.